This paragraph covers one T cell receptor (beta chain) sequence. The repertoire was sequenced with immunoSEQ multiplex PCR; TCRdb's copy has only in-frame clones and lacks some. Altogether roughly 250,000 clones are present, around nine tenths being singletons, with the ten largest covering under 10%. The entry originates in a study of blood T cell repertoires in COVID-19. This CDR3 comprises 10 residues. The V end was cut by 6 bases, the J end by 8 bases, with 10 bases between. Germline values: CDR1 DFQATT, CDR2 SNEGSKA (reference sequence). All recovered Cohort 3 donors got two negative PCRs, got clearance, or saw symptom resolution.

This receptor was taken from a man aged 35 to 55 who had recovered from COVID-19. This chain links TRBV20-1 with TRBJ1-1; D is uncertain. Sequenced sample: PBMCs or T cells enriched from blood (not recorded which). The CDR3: CSAPGAEAFF. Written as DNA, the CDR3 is TGCAGTGCGCCAGGTGCGGAAGCTTTCTTT.